The 13 T cell receptor beta chains presented below share a single source sample, sequenced in a study of OX40 agonist ivuxolimab in advanced cancers. TCRdb keeps only in-frame clones here, not all; method: immunoSEQ multiplex PCR. The sample gives 90,000 to 130,000 clones, around 93% of which show up once; 0.5% to 0.8% is in the top ten. The sample consisted of CD4+ or CD8+ T cells sorted from blood, taken in a trial of the OX40 agonist ivuxolimab. The receptors shown here come from an adult with an advanced solid tumor such as melanoma, head and neck, liver or kidney cancer.

The rearrangement links TRBV30 to TRBJ2-7; D remains ambiguous. V dropped 0 bases and J dropped 5 bases, with 11 bases sitting between them. Germline V gene data show CDR1 as GTSNPN and CDR2 as SVGIG (reference sequence). The CDR3 covers 13 residues. CDR3 in amino acids: CAWSVASRHEQYF. DNA for the CDR3: TGTGCCTGGAGTGTTGCCAGTCGCCACGAGCAGTACTTC.

A single count supports this clone. The rearrangement links TRBV11-2 to TRBJ1-5; 7 bases are shared with TRBD1. This CDR3 has 15 residues. Germline V lookup: CDR1 SGHAT, CDR2 FQNNGV. The V gene end was trimmed by 5 bases and the J gene end by 3 bases; junction bases not matched to a gene: 7. CDR3 coding DNA: TGTGCCAGCAGCGCACAGGGGCAAGTCAATCAGCCCCAGCATTTT. Its protein is CASSAQGQVNQPQHF.

This chain joins TRBV5-1 and TRBJ1-4; TRBD1 matches at 10 bases. The CDR3 loop spans 18 amino acids. The germline V gene encodes CDR1 SGHRS and CDR2 YFSETQ. The trim removed 2 bases at V and 7 bases at J, leaving 14 bases unmatched. CDR3 region: CASSLGQGGSGLAEKLFF. The CDR3 bases are TGCGCCAGCAGCTTAGGACAGGGGGGCTCCGGGCTGGCTGAAAAACTGTTTTTT.

The V and J genes are TRBV9 and TRBJ1-2, with 12 bases matching TRBD1. Trimming cost V 0 bases and J 7 bases; bases outside gene matches: 7. The CDR3 is 16 amino acids. The V gene's germline CDR1 is SGDLS and CDR2 YYNGEE. The CDR3 sequence: CASSVVTGQGALGYTF. The CDR3 DNA sequence: TGTGCCAGCAGCGTAGTAACGGGACAGGGGGCGCTTGGCTACACCTTC.

This chain uses TRBV9 with TRBJ2-5, with D uncertain. The germline V gene has CDR1 SGDLS and CDR2 YYNGEE. This CDR3 contains 13 residues. The ends were cut back, 4 bases at V and 5 bases at J, with 12 bases in the middle. The CDR3 DNA follows: TGTGCCAGCAGCCCCGTGGGGTTGGAGACCCAGTACTTC. Amino acids: CASSPVGLETQYF.

This sequence joins TRBV10-2 and TRBJ1-1; 7 bases agree with TRBD1. CDR3 size: 14 residues. V gave up 8 bases and J gave up 4 bases; unmatched junction bases: 10. CDR1 is WSHSY, CDR2 SAAADI, per germline. CDR3 nucleotide sequence: TGCGCCAGCTCAAGACAGGGTTCGAGCACTGAAGCTTTCTTT. The encoded protein is CASSRQGSSTEAFF.

The J gene is TRBJ2-3, the V gene TRBV30; TRBD2 matches 8 bases. Losses at the gene ends were 4 bases for V and 4 bases for J; bases not matched to a gene: 10. Germline values: CDR1 GTSNPN, CDR2 SVGIG (reference sequence). CDR3 size: 15 residues. In nucleotides, the CDR3 is TGTGCCTGGATTTTAGGAGCGGGAGAAGCAGATACGCAGTATTTT. Translated: CAWILGAGEADTQYF.

Here the CDR3 reads CASTGTGIGYTF. CDR3 sequence (DNA): TGTGCCAGTACCGGGACAGGGATTGGCTACACCTTC. The V call is TRBV19, the J call TRBJ1-2, with TRBD1 matching over 9 bases. The CDR3 covers 12 residues. Per the germline V gene, CDR1 is LNHDA and CDR2 is SQIVND (reference sequence). Trimming removed 7 bases from V and 7 bases from J; junction bases left unmatched: 4. The full variable domain, completed using reference TRBV19 and TRBJ1-2, is DGGITQSPKYLFRKEGQNVTLSCEQNLNHDAMYWYRQDPGQGLRLIYYSQIVNDFQKGDIAEGYSVSREKKESFPLTVTSAQKNPTAFYLCASTGTGIGYTFGSGTRLTVV.

This sequence joins TRBV6-5 and TRBJ1-1, with 7 bases lining up with TRBD1. CDR1 and CDR2 from the germline V gene are MNHEY and SVGAGI. With 7 bases clipped from V and 2 bases from J, the junction kept 7 bases outside the gene matches. This CDR3 region has 14 residues. This CDR3 reads CASINNRGNTEAFF. The CDR3 DNA reads TGTGCCAGCATAAACAACAGGGGAAACACTGAAGCTTTCTTT.

The genes are TRBV27 and TRBJ1-2; 9 nucleotides match TRBD1. From germline, CDR1 is MNHEY and CDR2 SMNVEV (reference sequence). Trimming took 0 bases from V and 4 from J; bases not matched to a gene: 9. The CDR3 length is 17 residues. The CDR3 DNA follows: TGTGCCAGCAGTTTATCCGCCGGGACAGGGAATACCTATGGCTACACCTTC. Translated: CASSLSAGTGNTYGYTF.

CDR3 DNA sequence: TGTGCCAGCAGCAGACAGGGGAATCAGCCCCAGCATTTT. It codes for CASSRQGNQPQHF. V usage is TRBV7-9 and J usage is TRBJ1-5; 8 bases match TRBD1. V shed 5 bases and J 4 bases; nucleotides not matched to a gene: 1. Germline assignment: CDR1 SEHNR and CDR2 FQNEAQ (reference sequence). The CDR3 has 13 amino acids.

J is TRBJ2-7 and V is TRBV27, with TRBD2 matching 9 bases. CDR1 MNHEY and CDR2 SMNVEV come from the germline V gene (reference sequence). Germline trimming cut 6 bases from V and 7 bases from J; bases unmatched to any gene: 10. The CDR3 extends over 14 amino acids. CDR3 loop: CASRQRGANGEQYF. CDR3 DNA: TGTGCCAGCAGACAGCGGGGGGCCAATGGAGAGCAGTACTTC.

The chain is built from TRBV2 and TRBJ2-3; 7 bases align to TRBD2. The germline V gene has CDR1 SNHLY and CDR2 FYNNEI. The CDR3 is made up of 15 amino acids. V dropped 8 bases and J dropped 5; count of bases not matched to a gene: 13. The CDR3, as DNA: TGTGCCAGCCTTGCCTTCCGGGGGGTGAAAGATACGCAGTATTTT. Amino acid sequence: CASLAFRGVKDTQYF.